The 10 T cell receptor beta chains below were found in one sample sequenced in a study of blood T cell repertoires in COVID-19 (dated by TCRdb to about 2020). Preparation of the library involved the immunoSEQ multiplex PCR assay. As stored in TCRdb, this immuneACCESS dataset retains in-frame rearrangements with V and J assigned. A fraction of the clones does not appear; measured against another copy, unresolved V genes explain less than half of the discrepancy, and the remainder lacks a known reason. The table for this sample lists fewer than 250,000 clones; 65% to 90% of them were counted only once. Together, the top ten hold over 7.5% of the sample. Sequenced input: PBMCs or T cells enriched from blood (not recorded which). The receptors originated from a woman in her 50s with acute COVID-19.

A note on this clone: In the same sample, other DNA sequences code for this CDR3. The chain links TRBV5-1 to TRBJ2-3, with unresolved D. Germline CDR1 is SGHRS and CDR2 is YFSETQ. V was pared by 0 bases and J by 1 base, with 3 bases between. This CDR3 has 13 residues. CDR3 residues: CASSLAGTDTQYF. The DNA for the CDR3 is TGCGCCAGCAGCTTGGCCGGCACAGATACGCAGTATTTT.

Here the CDR3 DNA reads TGTGCCAGCACCCTGTCCGAGATGTATGGCTACACCTTC. Translation: CASTLSEMYGYTF. The chain is built from TRBV2 and TRBJ1-2; D remains ambiguous. In germline, CDR1 is SNHLY, CDR2 FYNNEI. The ends were cut back, 7 bases at V and 5 bases at J, with 14 bases in the middle. The CDR3 contains 13 residues.

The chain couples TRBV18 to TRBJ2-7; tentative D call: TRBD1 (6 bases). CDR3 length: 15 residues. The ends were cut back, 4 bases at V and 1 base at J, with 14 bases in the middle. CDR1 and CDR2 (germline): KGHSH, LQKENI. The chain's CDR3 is CASSQRKTGSYEQYF. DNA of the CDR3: TGTGCCAGCTCACAGAGGAAGACAGGATCCTACGAGCAGTACTTC.

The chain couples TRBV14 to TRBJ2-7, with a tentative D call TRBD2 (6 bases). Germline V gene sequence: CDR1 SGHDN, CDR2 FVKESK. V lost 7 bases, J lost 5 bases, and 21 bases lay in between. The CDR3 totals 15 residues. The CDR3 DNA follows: TGTGCCAGCACACAAGGGTCGGGGGTTAACAACGAGCAGTACTTC. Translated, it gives CASTQGSGVNNEQYF.

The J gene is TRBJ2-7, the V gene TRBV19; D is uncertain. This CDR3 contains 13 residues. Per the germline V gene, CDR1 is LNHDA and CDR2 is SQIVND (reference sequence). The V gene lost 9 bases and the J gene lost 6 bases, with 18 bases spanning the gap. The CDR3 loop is CASASQLFGEQYF. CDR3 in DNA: TGTGCCAGCGCCTCACAGCTTTTTGGCGAGCAGTACTTC.

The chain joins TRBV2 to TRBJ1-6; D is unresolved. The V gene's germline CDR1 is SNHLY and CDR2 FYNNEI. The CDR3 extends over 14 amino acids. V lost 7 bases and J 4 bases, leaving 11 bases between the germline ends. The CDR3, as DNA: TGTGCCAGCATCCCCGGAGGATATAATTCACCCCTCCACTTT. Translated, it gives CASIPGGYNSPLHF.

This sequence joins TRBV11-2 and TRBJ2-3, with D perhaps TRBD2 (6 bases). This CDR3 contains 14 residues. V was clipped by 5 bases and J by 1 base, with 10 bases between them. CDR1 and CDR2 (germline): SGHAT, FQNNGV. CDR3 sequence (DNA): TGTGCCAGCAGCCCCACGGGGGGCACAGATACGCAGTATTTT. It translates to CASSPTGGTDTQYF.

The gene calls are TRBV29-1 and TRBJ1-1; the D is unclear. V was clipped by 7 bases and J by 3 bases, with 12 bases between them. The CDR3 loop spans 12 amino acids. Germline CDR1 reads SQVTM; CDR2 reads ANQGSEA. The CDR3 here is CSAEAPHTEAFF. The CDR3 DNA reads TGCAGCGCAGAGGCCCCCCACACTGAAGCTTTCTTT.

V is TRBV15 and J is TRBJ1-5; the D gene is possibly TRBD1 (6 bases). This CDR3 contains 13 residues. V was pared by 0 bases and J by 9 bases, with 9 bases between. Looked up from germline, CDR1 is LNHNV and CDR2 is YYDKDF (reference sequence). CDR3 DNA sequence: TGTGCCACCAGCAGAGATCAACAGGGGCCCCAGCATTTT. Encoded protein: CATSRDQQGPQHF.

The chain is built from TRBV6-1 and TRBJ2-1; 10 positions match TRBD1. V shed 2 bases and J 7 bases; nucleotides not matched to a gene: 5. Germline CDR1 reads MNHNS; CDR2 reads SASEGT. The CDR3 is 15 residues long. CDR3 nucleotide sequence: TGTGCCAGCAGTGAAAAGGGACAGGGGCTGAATGAGCAGTTCTTC. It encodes CASSEKGQGLNEQFF.